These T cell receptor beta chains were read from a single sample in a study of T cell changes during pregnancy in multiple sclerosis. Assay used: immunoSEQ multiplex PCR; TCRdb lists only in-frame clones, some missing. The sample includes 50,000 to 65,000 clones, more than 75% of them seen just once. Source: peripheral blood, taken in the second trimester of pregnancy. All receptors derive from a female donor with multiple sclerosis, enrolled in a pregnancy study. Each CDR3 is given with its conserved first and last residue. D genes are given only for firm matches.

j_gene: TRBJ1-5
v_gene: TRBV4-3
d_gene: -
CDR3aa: CASSQEPLHWESNQPQHF
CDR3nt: TGCGCCAGCAGCCAAGAACCCCTTCACTGGGAGAGCAATCAGCCCCAGCATTTT

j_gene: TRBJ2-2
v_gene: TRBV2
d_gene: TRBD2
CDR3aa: CASSARTSGTGELFF
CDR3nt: TGTGCCAGCAGTGCCCGGACTAGTGGCACCGGGGAGCTGTTTTTT

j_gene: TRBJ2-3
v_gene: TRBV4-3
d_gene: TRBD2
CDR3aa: CASSQERAGGLGDTQYF
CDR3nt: TGCGCCAGCAGCCAAGAACGAGCGGGGGGTCTCGGAGATACGCAGTATTTT

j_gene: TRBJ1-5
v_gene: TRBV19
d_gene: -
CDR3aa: CASSRTAVRQPQHF
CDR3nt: TGTGCCAGTAGTAGAACCGCTGTACGGCAGCCCCAGCATTTT

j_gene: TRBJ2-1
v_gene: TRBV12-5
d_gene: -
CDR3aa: CASGLVLRGNNEQFF
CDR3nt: TGTGCTAGTGGTTTGGTACTAAGGGGTAACAATGAGCAGTTCTTC

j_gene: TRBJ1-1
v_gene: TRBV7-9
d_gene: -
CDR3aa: CASSAQGGENTEAFF
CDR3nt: TGTGCCAGCAGCGCGCAAGGGGGGGAGAACACTGAAGCTTTCTTT

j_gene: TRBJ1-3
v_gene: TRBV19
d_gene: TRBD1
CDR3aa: CASSIDPWTGAGNTIYF
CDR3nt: TGTGCCAGTAGTATAGATCCGTGGACAGGGGCAGGAAACACCATATATTTT

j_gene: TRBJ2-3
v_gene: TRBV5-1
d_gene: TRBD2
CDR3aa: CASSFVGTTATDTQYF
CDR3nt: TGCGCCAGCAGCTTTGTCGGGACTACCGCCACAGATACGCAGTATTTT

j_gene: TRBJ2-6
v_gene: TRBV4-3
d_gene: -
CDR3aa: CASSTLAGLSSGANVLTF
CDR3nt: TGCGCCAGCAGCACCCTCGCAGGGTTGAGCTCTGGGGCCAACGTCCTGACTTTC

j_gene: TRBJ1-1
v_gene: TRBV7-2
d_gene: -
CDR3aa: CASSLARRNTEAFF
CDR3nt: TGTGCCAGCAGCTTAGCGCGCCGAAACACTGAAGCTTTCTTT

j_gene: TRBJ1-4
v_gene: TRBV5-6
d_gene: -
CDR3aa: CASSLISNEKLFF
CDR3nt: TGTGCCAGCAGCTTGATCTCTAATGAAAAACTGTTTTTT

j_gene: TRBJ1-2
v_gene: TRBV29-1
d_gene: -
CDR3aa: CSVDNRWAYGYTF
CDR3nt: TGCAGCGTTGATAACCGGTGGGCCTATGGCTACACCTTC

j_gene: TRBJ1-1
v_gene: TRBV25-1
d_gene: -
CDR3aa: CASSEEGGNTEAFF
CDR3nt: TGTGCCAGCAGTGAGGAAGGAGGGAACACTGAAGCTTTCTTT

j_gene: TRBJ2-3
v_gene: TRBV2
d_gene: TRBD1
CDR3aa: CASRPQGAPGDTQYF
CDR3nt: TGTGCCAGCAGGCCACAGGGGGCGCCGGGAGATACGCAGTATTTT

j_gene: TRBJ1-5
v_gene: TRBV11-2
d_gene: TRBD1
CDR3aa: CASSQDRDQPQHF
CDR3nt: TGTGCCAGCAGCCAGGACAGGGATCAGCCCCAGCATTTT

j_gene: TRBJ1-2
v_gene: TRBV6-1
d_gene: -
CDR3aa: CASSEGRFYGYTF
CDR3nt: TGTGCCAGCAGTGAAGGGCGGTTCTATGGCTACACCTTC

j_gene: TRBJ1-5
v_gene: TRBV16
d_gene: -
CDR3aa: CASSRAWRRGQPQHF
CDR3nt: TGTGCCAGCAGCCGGGCTTGGAGGCGGGGACAGCCCCAGCATTTT

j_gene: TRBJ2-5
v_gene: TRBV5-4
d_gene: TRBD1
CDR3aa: CASSGDRVETQYF
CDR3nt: TGTGCCAGCAGCGGAGACAGGGTTGAGACCCAGTACTTC

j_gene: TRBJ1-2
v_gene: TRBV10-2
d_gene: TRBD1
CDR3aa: CASSETRGLGTGYTF
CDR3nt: TGCGCCAGCAGTGAGACTAGGGGGCTCGGGACTGGCTACACCTTC

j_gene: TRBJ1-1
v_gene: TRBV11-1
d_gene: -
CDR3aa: CASKPRWTANTEAFF
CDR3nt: TGTGCCAGCAAACCCAGATGGACAGCGAACACTGAAGCTTTCTTT

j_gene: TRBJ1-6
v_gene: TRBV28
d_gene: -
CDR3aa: CASSGQGLSSYNSPLHF
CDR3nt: TGTGCCAGCAGTGGGCAGGGGCTTAGCTCCTATAATTCACCCCTCCACTTT

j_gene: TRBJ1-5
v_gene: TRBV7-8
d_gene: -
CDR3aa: CASSGVLPGAGNQPQHF
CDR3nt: TGTGCCAGCAGCGGCGTTCTCCCAGGGGCGGGCAATCAGCCCCAGCATTTT

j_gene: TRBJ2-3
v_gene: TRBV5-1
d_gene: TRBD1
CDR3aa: CASSPGQGLAAQYF
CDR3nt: TGCGCCAGCAGCCCGGGACAGGGTCTGGCGGCGCAGTATTTT

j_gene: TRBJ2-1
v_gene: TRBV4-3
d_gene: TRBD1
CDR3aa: CASSQMGQGAFNEQFF
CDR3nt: TGCGCCAGCAGCCAGATGGGACAGGGGGCGTTCAATGAGCAGTTCTTC

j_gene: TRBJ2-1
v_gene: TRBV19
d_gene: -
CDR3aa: CARNWGDNEQFF
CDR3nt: TGTGCCAGAAATTGGGGAGACAATGAGCAGTTCTTC

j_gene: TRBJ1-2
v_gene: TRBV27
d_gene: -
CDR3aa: CASSPGASYGYTF
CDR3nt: TGTGCCAGCAGTCCAGGGGCTAGTTATGGCTACACCTTC

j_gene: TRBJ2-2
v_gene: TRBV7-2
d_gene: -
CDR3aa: CASSRRVGRAGELFF
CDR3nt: TGTGCCAGCAGCCGCAGGGTGGGCCGTGCCGGGGAGCTGTTTTTT

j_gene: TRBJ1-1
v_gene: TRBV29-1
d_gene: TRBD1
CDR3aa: CSVDPGQGWDTEAFF
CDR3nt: TGCAGCGTTGATCCGGGACAGGGGTGGGACACTGAAGCTTTCTTT

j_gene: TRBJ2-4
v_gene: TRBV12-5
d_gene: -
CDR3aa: CASGPPGINIQYF
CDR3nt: TGTGCTAGTGGTCCCCCGGGGATAAACATTCAGTACTTC